The rows below give T cell receptor beta chains drawn from one sample of a study of immune evolution from preneoplasia to lung adenocarcinoma. The data were produced by immunoSEQ multiplex PCR, yet TCRdb's version contains in-frame clones alone and is incomplete. The table includes 12,000 or so clones, 85% to 90% detected once. The sample consisted of FFPE tissue from an adenomatous hyperplasia lung lesion. Source of these receptors: a person aged 50 or older with lung adenocarcinoma. The CDR3 runs from the conserved cysteine through the conserved F or W.

v_call	j_call	cdr3_aa
TRBV21-1	TRBJ2-7	CASSKDGTGVASGPYEQYF
TRBV27	TRBJ2-6	CASRSTGFAGANVLTF
TRBV11-1	TRBJ2-7	CASSSGLAGNYEQYF
TRBV2	TRBJ1-1	CASSGRGPNIMNTEAFF
TRBV12-5	TRBJ2-7	CASGLEPSGNPTWAYEQYF
TRBV27	TRBJ1-5	CASPFVNQPQHF
TRBV6-6	TRBJ2-7	CASSYQKAYEQYF
TRBV7-6	TRBJ2-7	CASSSGSAGARGEQYF
TRBV19	TRBJ2-1	CASSPPPETSGRWNEQFF
TRBV27	TRBJ2-3	CASSYTGLPQDTQYF
TRBV7-2	TRBJ2-2	CASSAFGVARNTGELFF
TRBV7-8	TRBJ2-3	CASSLQVLAGVSDTQYF
TRBV28	TRBJ1-3	CASSQDRARNTIYF
TRBV29-1	TRBJ2-1	CSVEFNYNEQFF
TRBV6-4	TRBJ1-1	CASRRTVMNTEAFF
TRBV18	TRBJ2-2	CASSPRSGNANTGELFF
TRBV2	TRBJ2-7	CASSLQQYEQYF
TRBV7-2	TRBJ1-5	CASSLDGTWGGNQPQHF
TRBV19	TRBJ2-6	CASSFQGSGANVLTF
TRBV7-2	TRBJ2-7	CASSRIGPTYEQYF
TRBV28	TRBJ1-2	CASSFRGHVYGYTF
TRBV14	TRBJ2-3	CASSQRGIQDTQYF
TRBV27	TRBJ2-2	CASSSLGGTGGELFF
TRBV7-9	TRBJ1-1	CASGKQPRDGGFF
TRBV7-3	TRBJ2-2	CASSQSGGATGELFF
TRBV11-2	TRBJ1-2	CASSFATGGYGYTF
TRBV20-1	-	CSARRVDEQYF
TRBV7-2	TRBJ2-1	CASSFSGRAAEQFF
TRBV15	TRBJ2-2	CATSRDTGGTGELFF
TRBV5-1	TRBJ2-1	CASSLDSILEQFF
TRBV6-6	TRBJ2-1	CASRSGLAGGEQFF
TRBV9	TRBJ2-1	CASSSRDRQYNEQFF
TRBV28	TRBJ2-7	CASSGRGLDEQYF
TRBV4-1	TRBJ2-3	CASSQIRGTDTQYF
TRBV7-3	TRBJ2-3	CASSFRGQSTDTQYF
TRBV9	TRBJ1-1	CASSVSERAQAFF
TRBV28	TRBJ2-5	CASSLPLAGETQYF
TRBV30	TRBJ2-7	CAWSVSSGAYEQYF
TRBV6-6	TRBJ2-1	CASIPKGGRPYNEQFF